These T cell receptor beta chains were read from a single sample in a study of T cell changes during pregnancy in multiple sclerosis. Measured with immunoSEQ multiplex PCR; TCRdb has only the in-frame clones, and not every one. The data show approximately 35,000 clones, more than 75% seen once. Sequenced material: CD4+ T cells from peripheral blood mononuclear cells, taken in the second trimester of pregnancy. The receptor set was obtained from a female donor in good health, enrolled as a control in a pregnancy study. Both conserved end residues are part of each CDR3. The D gene is left open where the match is weak. Clone size appears in some rows only: once, few, many, or a class for an expanded clone.

>TRBV1|15|.|TRBJ1-1|.
CTSSQATGSQTEAFF
TGCACCAGCAGCCAGGCTACAGGGAGTCAGACTGAAGCTTTCTTT
>TRBV6-5|16|once|TRBJ2-2|TRBD2
CASSYLLAGVSGELFF
TGTGCCAGCAGTTACCTTTTAGCGGGAGTTAGCGGGGAGCTGTTTTTT
>TRBV7-2|15|.|TRBJ2-7|.
CASSLRGLSPREQYF
TGTGCCAGCAGCTTACGCGGGCTATCCCCACGGGAGCAGTACTTC
>TRBV14|14|.|TRBJ1-2|.
CASSHSLRGYGYTF
TGTGCCAGCAGCCACAGTCTAAGGGGCTATGGCTACACCTTC
>TRBV7-9|14|.|TRBJ1-2|.
CASSFQGRVTGYTF
TGTGCCAGCAGCTTCCAGGGGCGCGTAACTGGCTACACCTTC
>TRBV28|14|.|TRBJ1-1|.
CASSPYMGGTEAFF
TGTGCCAGCAGTCCGTACATGGGAGGCACTGAAGCTTTCTTT
>TRBV2|15|.|TRBJ2-1|TRBD2
CASSPRLSGGNEQFF
TGTGCCAGCAGTCCTCGGCTTAGCGGGGGTAATGAGCAGTTCTTC
>TRBV18|17|once|TRBJ2-3|TRBD2
CASSLSTSGRAADTQYF
TGTGCCAGCTCACTTTCGACTAGCGGGAGGGCCGCCGATACGCAGTATTTT
>TRBV25-1|14|.|TRBJ2-7|.
CASSATGLIYEQYF
TGTGCCAGCAGTGCTACAGGGTTAATCTACGAGCAGTACTTC
>TRBV27|17|.|TRBJ1-2|TRBD1
CASSLWRTGNLFYGYTF
TGTGCCAGCAGTTTATGGCGGACAGGGAACCTTTTCTATGGCTACACCTTC
>TRBV7-2|14|.|TRBJ1-5|.
CASSEQNSNQPQHF
TGTGCCAGCAGCGAACAGAATAGCAATCAGCCCCAGCATTTT
>TRBV30|13|.|TRBJ2-2|.
CAWSVLETGELFF
TGTGCCTGGAGTGTACTTGAGACCGGGGAGCTGTTTTTT
>TRBV19|13|.|TRBJ1-2|TRBD1
CASRRDRVGGYTF
TGTGCCAGTAGACGGGACAGGGTAGGTGGCTACACCTTC
>TRBV6-1|15|.|TRBJ1-5|TRBD1
CASSGQTGGHQPQHF
TGTGCCAGCAGTGGCCAGACAGGGGGCCACCAGCCCCAGCATTTT
>TRBV5-1|16|.|TRBJ1-1|.
CASSLNPGTMGTEAFF
TGCGCCAGCAGTCTGAACCCGGGTACCATGGGCACTGAAGCTTTCTTT
>TRBV2|16|.|TRBJ1-4|.
CASSEALGGAYEKLFF
TGTGCCAGCAGTGAAGCGCTAGGGGGGGCATATGAAAAACTGTTTTTT
>TRBV7-8|15|few|TRBJ1-5|.
CASSLQWGMDQPQHF
TGTGCCAGCAGCTTGCAATGGGGCATGGATCAGCCCCAGCATTTT
>TRBV7-2|14|.|TRBJ1-2|.
CASSLGVGGYGYTF
TGTGCCAGCAGCTTAGGAGTGGGCGGGTATGGCTACACCTTC
>TRBV7-2|18|.|TRBJ2-7|TRBD2
CASSLELAGGPSSYEQYF
TGTGCCAGCAGCTTAGAATTAGCGGGGGGCCCAAGCTCCTACGAGCAGTACTTC
>TRBV19|15|.|TRBJ2-7|.
CASSIPPGAAAEQYF
TGTGCCAGTAGTATCCCGCCAGGGGCCGCCGCCGAGCAGTACTTC
>TRBV15|15|.|TRBJ2-5|.
CATSRDLQKEETQYF
TGTGCCACCAGCAGAGATTTGCAGAAAGAAGAGACCCAGTACTTC
>TRBV28|13|.|TRBJ1-5|.
CASSQLYGMPQHF
TGTGCCAGCAGCCAACTCTACGGGATGCCCCAGCATTTT